This T cell receptor beta chain was sequenced in a study of cytomegalovirus exposure and HLA in healthy donors. Germline loops: CDR1 SGHVS, CDR2 FNYEAQ. This CDR3 region has 13 residues. V gave up 3 bases and J gave up 6 bases; unmatched junction bases: 1. Repertoires were generated with immunoSEQ multiplex PCR, while TCRdb's copy carries only in-frame clones and drops some. Here the sample spans 280,000 or so clones, 88% being singletons. This receptor was obtained from a woman under 30 in good health and CMV-seronegative. The chain is built from TRBV7-6 and TRBJ2-2; 7 nucleotides align to TRBD2. The sequencing input was PBMCs. The CDR3 here is CASSFGGSGELFF. The DNA for the CDR3 is TGTGCCAGCAGCTTCGGGGGGTCCGGGGAGCTGTTTTTT.